Listed below are T cell receptor beta chains from one sample, sequenced in a study of T cell clusters in autoimmune cytopenias. For each CDR3 protein, TCRdb gives one entry from its re-call of the multiplex PCR reads, without DNA. The table lists about 3,500 distinct CDR3 sequences, with more than 3% in the top ten. Sequenced input: peripheral blood. The origin of the receptors is a human donor with an autoimmune cytopenia or autoimmune hepatitis (not recorded which). Each CDR3 is given with its conserved first and last residue. Size tells how often a clone was seen (once, few, many) or the class of an expanded clone, and some rows leave it out.

>TRBV6-5|medium-sized|TRBJ2-6|16
CASSGGRGARANVLTF
>TRBV6-5|medium-sized|TRBJ1-2|14
CASSYIGQGAGYTF
>TRBV6-5|medium-sized|TRBJ2-3|16
CASSYSGAPTMDTQYF
>TRBV19|NA|TRBJ1-1|14
CASSHTGEGTEAFF
>TRBV20-1|NA|TRBJ2-5|14
CSAKGLAGVETQYF
>TRBV19|large|TRBJ2-3|13
CASTLSGTDTQYF
>TRBV4-2|NA|TRBJ1-2|16
CASSQGMGQGDYGYTF
>TRBV7-2|medium-sized|TRBJ1-3|14
CASSLLADRNTIYF
>TRBV27|medium-sized|TRBJ1-6|15
CASSLWQKHNSPLHF
>TRBV12-3/TRBV12-4|medium-sized|TRBJ2-2|18
CASSGGLAGGGRTGELFF
>TRBV5-6|medium-sized|TRBJ2-5|14
CASSSGAFGATQYF
>TRBV11-2|NA|TRBJ2-5|15
CASSSLDGAEETQYF
>TRBV5-1|NA|TRBJ2-5|13
CASSLFREETQYF
>TRBV28|NA|TRBJ2-7|11
CASVRVGEQYF
>TRBV6-5|medium-sized|TRBJ2-5|13
CASMSGEQETQYF
>TRBV19|NA|TRBJ2-3|18
CASTGGTASGDITDTQYF
>TRBV4-1|NA|TRBJ2-5|14
CASSQLRGDETQYF
>TRBV7-2|NA|TRBJ1-5|15
CASSLKGQGVQPQHF
>TRBV4-1|NA|TRBJ2-2|15
CASSQGRANTGELFF
>TRBV5-6|NA|TRBJ2-2|16
CASSLAGGTNTGELFF
>TRBV29-1|NA|TRBJ2-7|13
CSVVRDISYEQYF
>TRBV6-5|medium-sized|TRBJ1-4|14
CASSYGTSNEKLFF
>TRBV20-1|medium-sized|TRBJ2-6|15
CSASLGGSGANVLTF
>TRBV18|medium-sized|TRBJ2-5|15
CASSPGGDYQETQYF
>TRBV20-1|NA|TRBJ1-5|13
CSAMDISNQPQHF
>TRBV5-6|medium-sized|TRBJ1-2|15
CASSLVSGGNYGYTF
>TRBV6-5|medium-sized|TRBJ1-1|12
CASSLGDTEAFF
>TRBV6-2/TRBV6-3|medium-sized|TRBJ2-1|16
CASSYPPGLHLNEQFF
>TRBV28|NA|TRBJ2-1|15
CASSLGGQGWNEQFF
>TRBV14|NA|TRBJ1-5|19
CASSQYVRVQGRVDQPQHF
>TRBV7-9|medium-sized|TRBJ2-3|14
CASSGSGGRHTQYF
>TRBV6-1|medium-sized|TRBJ2-7|16
CASSEVGGAGGYEQYF
>TRBV11-1|medium-sized|TRBJ1-1|15
CASSLFTGLNTEAFF
>TRBV5-6|medium-sized|TRBJ1-6|16
CASSFRSAGGDSPLHF
>TRBV18|medium-sized|TRBJ1-4|14
CASSPREGREKLFF
>TRBV20-1|NA|TRBJ2-7|12
CSASGTDYEQYF
>TRBV6-6|medium-sized|TRBJ1-2|14
CASSYPPGGDGYTF
>TRBV12-3/TRBV12-4|medium-sized|TRBJ2-5|15
CASSPSQGNQETQYF
>TRBV7-6|NA|TRBJ2-1|18
CASSLGGLAGAGNNEQFF
>TRBV5-1|medium-sized|TRBJ1-2|16
CASSLAGQVLNSGYTF
>TRBV12-3/TRBV12-4|medium-sized|TRBJ1-2|13
CASSLGQVYGYTF
>TRBV30|medium-sized|TRBJ2-7|11
CAWSQFHEQYF
>TRBV5-1|NA|TRBJ1-1|13
CASSQTGDTEAFF
>TRBV14|medium-sized|TRBJ1-3|14
CASSQASYGNTIYF
>TRBV7-3|NA|TRBJ2-2|14
CASSGTSATGELFF
>TRBV12-3/TRBV12-4|medium-sized|TRBJ2-1|14
CASSRLAGGREQFF
>TRBV6-5|medium-sized|TRBJ2-5|16
CASSYVAQSSQETQYF
>TRBV20-1|NA|TRBJ2-4|14
CSARQFLAKNIQYF
>TRBV6-5|medium-sized|TRBJ1-3|16
CASSYDRKYSGNTIYF
>TRBV5-1|NA|TRBJ1-3|15
CASSLSRVGGNTIYF
>TRBV5-1|NA|TRBJ1-2|15
CASSLATGKGYGYTF
>TRBV7-6|medium-sized|TRBJ2-3|14
CASSSRTVKDTQYF
>TRBV7-2|NA|TRBJ2-4|16
CASSPQSRGSKNIQYF
>TRBV7-9|medium-sized|TRBJ2-3|16
CASSSSQRGAHNTQYF
>TRBV5-6|medium-sized|TRBJ2-1|15
CASTGQGSSYNEQFF
>TRBV12-3/TRBV12-4|medium-sized|TRBJ2-1|13
CASSLVLGGEQFF